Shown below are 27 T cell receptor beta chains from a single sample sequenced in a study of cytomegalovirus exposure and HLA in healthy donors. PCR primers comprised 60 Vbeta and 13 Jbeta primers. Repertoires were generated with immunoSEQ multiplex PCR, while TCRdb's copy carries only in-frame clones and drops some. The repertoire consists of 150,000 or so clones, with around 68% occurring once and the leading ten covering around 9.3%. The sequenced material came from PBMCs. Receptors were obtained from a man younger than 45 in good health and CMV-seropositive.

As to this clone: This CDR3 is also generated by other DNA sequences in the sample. CDR3 sequence reads: CASSSGQREETQYF. The CDR3 region has the DNA TGTGCCAGCAGCTCGGGACAGCGAGAAGAGACCCAGTACTTC. This chain uses TRBV5-4 with TRBJ2-5, with 7 bases that match TRBD1. This CDR3 has 14 amino acids. Germline CDR1 reads SGHNT; CDR2 reads YYREEE (reference sequence). Trimming took 3 bases from V and 3 from J; bases not matched to a gene: 5.

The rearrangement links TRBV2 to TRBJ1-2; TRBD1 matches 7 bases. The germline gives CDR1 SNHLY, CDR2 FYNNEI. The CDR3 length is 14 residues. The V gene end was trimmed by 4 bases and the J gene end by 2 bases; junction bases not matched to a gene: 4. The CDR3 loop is CASSVGQLNYGYTF. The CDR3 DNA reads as TGTGCCAGCAGTGTGGGACAGCTCAACTATGGCTACACCTTC.

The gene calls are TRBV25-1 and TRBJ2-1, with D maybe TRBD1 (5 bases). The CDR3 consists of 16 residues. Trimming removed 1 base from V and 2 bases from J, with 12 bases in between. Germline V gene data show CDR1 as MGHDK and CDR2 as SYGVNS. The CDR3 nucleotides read TGTGCCAGCAGTGAATTGCGACAGCCAGCCTACAATGAGCAGTTCTTC. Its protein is CASSELRQPAYNEQFF.

The CDR3 DNA reads TGTGCCAGCAGTTACTTTCCGGGACAGGGGGTTAATGAGCAGTTCTTC. This encodes CASSYFPGQGVNEQFF. V is TRBV6-5 and J is TRBJ2-1, with 11 positions matching TRBD1. Per germline, CDR1 MNHEY and CDR2 SVGAGI. CDR3 size: 16 residues. Trimming took 1 base from V and 7 from J; bases not matched to a gene: 6.

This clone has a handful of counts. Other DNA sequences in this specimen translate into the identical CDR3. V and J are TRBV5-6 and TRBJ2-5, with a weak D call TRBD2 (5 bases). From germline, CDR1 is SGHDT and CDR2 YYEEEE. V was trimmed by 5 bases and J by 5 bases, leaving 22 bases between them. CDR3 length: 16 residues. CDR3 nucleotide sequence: TGTGCCAGCAGTTCTTTTAAAGTGGGAGTGGGGGAGACCCAGTACTTC. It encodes CASSSFKVGVGETQYF.

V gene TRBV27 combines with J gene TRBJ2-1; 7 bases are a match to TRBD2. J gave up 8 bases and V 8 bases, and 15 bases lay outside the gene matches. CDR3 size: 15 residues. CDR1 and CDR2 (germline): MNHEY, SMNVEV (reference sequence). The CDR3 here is CASAPGQAGTDEQFF. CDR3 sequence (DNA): TGTGCCAGCGCCCCCGGGCAAGCGGGAACCGATGAGCAGTTCTTC.

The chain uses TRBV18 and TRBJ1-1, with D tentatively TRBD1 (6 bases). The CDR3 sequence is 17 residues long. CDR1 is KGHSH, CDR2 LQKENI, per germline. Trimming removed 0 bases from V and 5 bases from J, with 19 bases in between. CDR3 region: CASSPPYLQGPGTEAFF. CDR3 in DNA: TGTGCCAGCTCACCACCTTATCTACAGGGTCCTGGGACTGAAGCTTTCTTT.

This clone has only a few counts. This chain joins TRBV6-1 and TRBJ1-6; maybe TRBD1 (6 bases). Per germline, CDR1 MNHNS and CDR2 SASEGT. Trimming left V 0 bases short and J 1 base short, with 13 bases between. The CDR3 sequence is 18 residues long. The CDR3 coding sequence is TGTGCCAGCAGTGAAGCGCCTGTAGGGGGTTCCTATAATTCACCCCTCCACTTT. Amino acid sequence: CASSEAPVGGSYNSPLHF.

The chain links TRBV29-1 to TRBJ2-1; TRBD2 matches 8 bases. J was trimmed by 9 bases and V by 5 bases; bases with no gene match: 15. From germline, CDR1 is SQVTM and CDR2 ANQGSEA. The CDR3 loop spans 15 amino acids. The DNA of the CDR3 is TGCAGCGTTTTGCCCCTGGAGCGGGAGAGGGGTGAGCAGTTCTTC. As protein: CSVLPLERERGEQFF.

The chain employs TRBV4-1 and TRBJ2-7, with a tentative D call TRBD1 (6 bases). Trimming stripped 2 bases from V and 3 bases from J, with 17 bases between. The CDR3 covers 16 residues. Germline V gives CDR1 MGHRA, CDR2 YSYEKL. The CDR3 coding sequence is TGCGCCAGCAGCCAACAGTCCCCTCCGGGACACTACGAGCAGTACTTC. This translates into CASSQQSPPGHYEQYF.

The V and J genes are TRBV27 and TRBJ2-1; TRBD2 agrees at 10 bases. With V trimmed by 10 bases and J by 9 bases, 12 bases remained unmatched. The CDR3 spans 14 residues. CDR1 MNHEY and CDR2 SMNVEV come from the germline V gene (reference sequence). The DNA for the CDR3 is TGTGCCACCGGGTGGGCTAGCGGGAGCCGTGAGCAGTTCTTC. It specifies CATGWASGSREQFF.

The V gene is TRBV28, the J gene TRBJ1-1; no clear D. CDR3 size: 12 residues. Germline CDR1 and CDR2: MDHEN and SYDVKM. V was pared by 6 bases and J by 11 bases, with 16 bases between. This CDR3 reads CASSSVLHGAFF. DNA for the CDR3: TGTGCCAGCAGCTCAGTGCTTCACGGGGCTTTCTTT. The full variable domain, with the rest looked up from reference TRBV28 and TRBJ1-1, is DVKVTQSSRYLVKRTGEKVFLECVQDMDHENMFWYRQDPGLGLRLIYFSYDVKMKEKGDIPEGYSVSREKKERFSLILESASTNQTSMYLCASSSVLHGAFFGQGTRLTVV.

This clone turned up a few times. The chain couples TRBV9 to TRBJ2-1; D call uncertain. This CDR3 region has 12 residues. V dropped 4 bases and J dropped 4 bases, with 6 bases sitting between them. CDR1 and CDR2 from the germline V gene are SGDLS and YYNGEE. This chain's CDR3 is CASSTEYNEQFF. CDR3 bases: TGTGCCAGCAGCACAGAGTACAATGAGCAGTTCTTC.

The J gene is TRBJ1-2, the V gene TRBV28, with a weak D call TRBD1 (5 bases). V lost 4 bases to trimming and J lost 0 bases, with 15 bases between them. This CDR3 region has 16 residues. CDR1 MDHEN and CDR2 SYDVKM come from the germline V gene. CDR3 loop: CASSSSGTGTNYGYTF. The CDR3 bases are TGTGCCAGCAGTTCGTCCGGGACTGGGACTAACTATGGCTACACCTTC.

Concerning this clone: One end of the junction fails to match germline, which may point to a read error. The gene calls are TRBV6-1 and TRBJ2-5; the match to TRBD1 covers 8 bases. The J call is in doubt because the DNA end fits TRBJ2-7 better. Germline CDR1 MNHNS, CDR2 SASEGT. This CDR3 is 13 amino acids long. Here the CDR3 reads CANSRTGFYEQYF. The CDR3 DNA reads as TGTGCCAACAGTCGGACAGGGTTTTACGAGCAGTACTTC.

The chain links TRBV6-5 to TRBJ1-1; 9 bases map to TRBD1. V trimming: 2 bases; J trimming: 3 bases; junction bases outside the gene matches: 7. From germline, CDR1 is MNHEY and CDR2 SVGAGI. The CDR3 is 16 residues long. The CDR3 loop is CASSYPKTGGDTEAFF. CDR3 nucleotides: TGTGCCAGCAGTTACCCTAAGACAGGGGGAGACACTGAAGCTTTCTTT.

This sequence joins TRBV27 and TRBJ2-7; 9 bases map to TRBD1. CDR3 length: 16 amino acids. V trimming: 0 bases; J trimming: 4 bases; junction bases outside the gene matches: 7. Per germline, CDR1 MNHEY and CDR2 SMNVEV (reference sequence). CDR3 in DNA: TGTGCCAGCAGTTTATCCTCGACAGGGACAGGGTACGAGCAGTACTTC. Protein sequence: CASSLSSTGTGYEQYF.

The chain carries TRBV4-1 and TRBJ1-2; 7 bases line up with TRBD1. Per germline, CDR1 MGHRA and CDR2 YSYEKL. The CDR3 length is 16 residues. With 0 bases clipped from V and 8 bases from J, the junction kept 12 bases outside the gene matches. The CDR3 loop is CASSQDLFGQGEGYTF. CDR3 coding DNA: TGCGCCAGCAGCCAAGATCTATTCGGGCAGGGGGAGGGCTACACCTTC.

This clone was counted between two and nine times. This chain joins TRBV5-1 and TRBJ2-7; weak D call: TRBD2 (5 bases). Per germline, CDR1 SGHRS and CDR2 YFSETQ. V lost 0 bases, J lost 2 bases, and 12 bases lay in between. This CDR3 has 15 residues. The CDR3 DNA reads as TGCGCCAGCAGCTTGGCCATTACGGGGACCTACGAGCAGTACTTC. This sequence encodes CASSLAITGTYEQYF.

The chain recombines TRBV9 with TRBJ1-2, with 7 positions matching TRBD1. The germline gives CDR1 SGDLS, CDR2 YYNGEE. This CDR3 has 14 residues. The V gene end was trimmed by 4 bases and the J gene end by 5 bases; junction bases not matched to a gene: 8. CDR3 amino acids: CASSRQGLGYGYTF. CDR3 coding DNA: TGTGCCAGCAGCCGACAGGGTTTGGGGTATGGCTACACCTTC.

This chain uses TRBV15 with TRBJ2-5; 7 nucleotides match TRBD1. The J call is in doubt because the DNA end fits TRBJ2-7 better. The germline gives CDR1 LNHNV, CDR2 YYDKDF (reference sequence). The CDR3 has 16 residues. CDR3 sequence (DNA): TGTGCCACCAGCAGGCTCTCGACAGGGCCCCTCTACGAGCAGTACTTC. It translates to CATSRLSTGPLYEQYF.

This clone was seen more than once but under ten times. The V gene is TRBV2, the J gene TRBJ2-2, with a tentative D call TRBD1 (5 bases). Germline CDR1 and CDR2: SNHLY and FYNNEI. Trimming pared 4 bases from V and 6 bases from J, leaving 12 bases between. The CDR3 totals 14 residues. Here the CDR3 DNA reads TGTGCCAGCAGTGGGTCCAGGGAAGCCGGGGAGCTGTTTTTT. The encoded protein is CASSGSREAGELFF.

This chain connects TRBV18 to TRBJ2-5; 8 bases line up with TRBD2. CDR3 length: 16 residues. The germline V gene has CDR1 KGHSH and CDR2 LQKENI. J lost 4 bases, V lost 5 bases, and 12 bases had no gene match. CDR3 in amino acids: CASSGGVSGIRETQYF. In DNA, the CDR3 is TGTGCCAGCTCAGGAGGGGTTAGCGGGATTCGAGAGACCCAGTACTTC.

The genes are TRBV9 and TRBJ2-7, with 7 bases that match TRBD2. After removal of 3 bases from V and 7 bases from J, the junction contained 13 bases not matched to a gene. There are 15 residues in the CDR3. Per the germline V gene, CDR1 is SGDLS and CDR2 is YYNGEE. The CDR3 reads CASSAPTSPIGEQYF. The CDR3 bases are TGTGCCAGCAGCGCCCCGACTAGCCCGATCGGGGAGCAGTACTTC. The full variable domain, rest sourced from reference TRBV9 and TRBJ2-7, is DSGVTQTPKHLITATGQRVTLRCSPRSGDLSVYWYQQSLDQGLQFLIQYYNGEERAKGNILERFSAQQFPDLHSELNLSSLELGDSALYFCASSAPTSPIGEQYFGPGTRLTVT.

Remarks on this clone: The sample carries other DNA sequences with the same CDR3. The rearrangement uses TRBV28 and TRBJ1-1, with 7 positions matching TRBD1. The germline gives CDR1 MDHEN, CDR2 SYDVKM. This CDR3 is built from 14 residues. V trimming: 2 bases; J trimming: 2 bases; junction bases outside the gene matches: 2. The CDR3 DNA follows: TGTGCCAGCAGTTTAGGACAGGAAAACACTGAAGCTTTCTTT. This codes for CASSLGQENTEAFF.

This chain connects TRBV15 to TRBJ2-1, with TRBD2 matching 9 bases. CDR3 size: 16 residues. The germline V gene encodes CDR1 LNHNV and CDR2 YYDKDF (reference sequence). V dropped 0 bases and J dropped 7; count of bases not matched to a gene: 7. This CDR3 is CATSRDKWAGGNEQFF. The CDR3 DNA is TGTGCCACCAGCAGAGATAAATGGGCGGGGGGGAATGAGCAGTTCTTC.

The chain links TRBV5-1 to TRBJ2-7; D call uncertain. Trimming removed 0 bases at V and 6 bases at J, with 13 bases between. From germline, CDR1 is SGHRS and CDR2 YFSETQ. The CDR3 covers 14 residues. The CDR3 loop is CASSLGAPPLEQYF. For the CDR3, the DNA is TGCGCCAGCAGCTTGGGGGCCCCCCCCCTCGAGCAGTACTTC.